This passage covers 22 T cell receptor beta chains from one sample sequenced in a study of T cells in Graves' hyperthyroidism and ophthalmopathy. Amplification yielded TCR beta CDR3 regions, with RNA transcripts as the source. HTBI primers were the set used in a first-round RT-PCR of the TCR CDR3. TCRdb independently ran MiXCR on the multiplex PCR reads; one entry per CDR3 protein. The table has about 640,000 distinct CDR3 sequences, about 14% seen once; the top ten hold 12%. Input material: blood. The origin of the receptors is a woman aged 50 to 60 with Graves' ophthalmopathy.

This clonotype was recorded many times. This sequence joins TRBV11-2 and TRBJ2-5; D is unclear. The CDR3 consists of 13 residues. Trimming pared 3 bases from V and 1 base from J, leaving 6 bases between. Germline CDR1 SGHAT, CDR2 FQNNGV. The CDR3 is CASSFSFQETQYF. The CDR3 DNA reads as TGTGCCAGCAGCTTCAGCTTCCAAGAGACCCAGTACTTC.

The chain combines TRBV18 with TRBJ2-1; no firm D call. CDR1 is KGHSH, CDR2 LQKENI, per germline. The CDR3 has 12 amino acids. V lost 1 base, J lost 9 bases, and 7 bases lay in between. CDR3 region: CASSPLPGEQFF. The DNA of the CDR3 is TGTGCCAGCTCACCACTGCCAGGTGAGCAGTTCTTC.

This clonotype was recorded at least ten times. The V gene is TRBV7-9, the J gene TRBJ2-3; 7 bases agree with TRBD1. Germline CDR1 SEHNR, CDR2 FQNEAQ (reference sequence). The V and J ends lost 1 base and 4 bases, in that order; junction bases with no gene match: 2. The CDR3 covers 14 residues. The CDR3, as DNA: TGTGCCAGCAGCTTAGACGGGACAGCAGATACGCAGTATTTT. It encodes CASSLDGTADTQYF.

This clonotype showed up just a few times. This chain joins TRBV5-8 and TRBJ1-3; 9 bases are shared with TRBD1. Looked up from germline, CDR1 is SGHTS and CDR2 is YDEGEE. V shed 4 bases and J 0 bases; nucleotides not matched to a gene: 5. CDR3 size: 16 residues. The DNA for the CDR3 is TGTGCCAGCAGCGGGGGGACAGGGCACTCTGGAAACACCATATATTTT. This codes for CASSGGTGHSGNTIYF.

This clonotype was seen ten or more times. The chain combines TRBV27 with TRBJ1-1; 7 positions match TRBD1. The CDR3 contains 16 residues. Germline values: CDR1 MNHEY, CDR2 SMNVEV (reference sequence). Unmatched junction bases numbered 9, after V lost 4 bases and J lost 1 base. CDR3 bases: TGTGCCAGCAGTTCGGGTTGGGGACAGACGAACACTGAAGCTTTCTTT. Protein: CASSSGWGQTNTEAFF.

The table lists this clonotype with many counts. CDR3 in amino acids: CASRKWGYEQYF. The CDR3 nucleotides are TGCGCCAGCAGGAAATGGGGTTACGAGCAGTACTTC. The rearrangement uses TRBV5-1 and TRBJ2-7; D remains ambiguous. V was shortened by 5 bases and J by 4 bases, with 10 bases between the two germline ends. This CDR3 is 12 amino acids long. Germline lookup yields CDR1 SGHRS and CDR2 YFSETQ.

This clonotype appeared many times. The CDR3 DNA sequence: TGTGCCAGCAGCACTCACAGTGCATGGGAGCAGTACTTC. Residues: CASSTHSAWEQYF. The chain recombines TRBV28 with TRBJ2-7; no firm D call. Looked up from germline, CDR1 is MDHEN and CDR2 is SYDVKM. The ends were cut back, 6 bases at V and 7 bases at J, with 16 bases in the middle. The CDR3 spans 13 residues.

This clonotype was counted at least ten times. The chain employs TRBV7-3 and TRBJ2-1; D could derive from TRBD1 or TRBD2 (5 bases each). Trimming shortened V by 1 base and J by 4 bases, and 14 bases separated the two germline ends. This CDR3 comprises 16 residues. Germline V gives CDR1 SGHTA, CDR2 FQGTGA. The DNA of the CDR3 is TGTGCCAGCAGCTTAAATCCTAGAGAGGGGTACAATGAGCAGTTCTTC. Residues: CASSLNPREGYNEQFF. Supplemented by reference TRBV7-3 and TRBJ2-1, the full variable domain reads GAGVSQTPSNKVTEKGKYVELRCDPISGHTALYWYRQSLGQGPEFLIYFQGTGAADDSGLPNDRFFAVRPEGSVSTLKIQRTERGDSAVYLCASSLNPREGYNEQFFGPGTRLTVL.

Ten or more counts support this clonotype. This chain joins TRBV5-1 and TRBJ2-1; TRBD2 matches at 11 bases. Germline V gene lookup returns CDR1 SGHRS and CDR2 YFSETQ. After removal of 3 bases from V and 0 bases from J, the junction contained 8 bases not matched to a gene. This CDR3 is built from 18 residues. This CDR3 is CASSSGLAVLSSYNEQFF. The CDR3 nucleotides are TGCGCCAGCAGCTCGGGACTAGCGGTCTTAAGCTCCTACAATGAGCAGTTCTTC.

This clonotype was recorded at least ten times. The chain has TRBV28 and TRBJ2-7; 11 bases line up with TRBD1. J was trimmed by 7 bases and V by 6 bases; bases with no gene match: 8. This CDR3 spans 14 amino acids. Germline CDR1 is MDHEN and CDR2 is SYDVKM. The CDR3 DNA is TGTGCCAGCAGCTACGGACAGGGGGCGACGGAGCAGTACTTC. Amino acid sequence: CASSYGQGATEQYF.

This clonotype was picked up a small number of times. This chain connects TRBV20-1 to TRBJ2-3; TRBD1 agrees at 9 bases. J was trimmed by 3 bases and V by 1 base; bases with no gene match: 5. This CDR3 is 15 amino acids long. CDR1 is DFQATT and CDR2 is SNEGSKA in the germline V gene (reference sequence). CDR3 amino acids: CSARAPGQGTDTQYF. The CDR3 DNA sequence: TGCAGTGCTAGAGCTCCGGGACAGGGAACAGATACGCAGTATTTT.

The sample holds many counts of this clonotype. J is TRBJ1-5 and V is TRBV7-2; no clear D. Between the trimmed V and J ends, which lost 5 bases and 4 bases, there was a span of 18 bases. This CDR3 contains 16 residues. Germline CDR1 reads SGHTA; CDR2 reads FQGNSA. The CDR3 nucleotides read TGTGCCAGCAGCCCCTTTTCTCAGCGGTTTAATCAGCCCCAGCATTTT. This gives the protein CASSPFSQRFNQPQHF.

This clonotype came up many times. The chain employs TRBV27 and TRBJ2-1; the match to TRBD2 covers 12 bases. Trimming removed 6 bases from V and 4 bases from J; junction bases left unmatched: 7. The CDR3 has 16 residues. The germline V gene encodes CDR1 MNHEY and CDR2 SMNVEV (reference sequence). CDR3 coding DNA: TGTGCCAGCAGCAAATACGGGACTAGCGGGTACAATGAGCAGTTCTTC. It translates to CASSKYGTSGYNEQFF.

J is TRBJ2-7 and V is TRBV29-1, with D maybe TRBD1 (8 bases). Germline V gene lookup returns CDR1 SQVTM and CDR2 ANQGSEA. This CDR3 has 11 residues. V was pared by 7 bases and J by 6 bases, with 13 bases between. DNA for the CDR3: TGCAGCGGAACAGGGGGGGGCGAGCAGTACTTC. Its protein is CSGTGGGEQYF.

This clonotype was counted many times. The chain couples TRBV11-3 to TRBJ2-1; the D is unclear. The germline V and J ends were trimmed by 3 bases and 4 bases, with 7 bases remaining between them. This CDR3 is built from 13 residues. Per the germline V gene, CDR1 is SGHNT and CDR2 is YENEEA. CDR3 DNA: TGTGCCAGCAGCTTTCGACGGTACAATGAGCAGTTCTTC. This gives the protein CASSFRRYNEQFF.

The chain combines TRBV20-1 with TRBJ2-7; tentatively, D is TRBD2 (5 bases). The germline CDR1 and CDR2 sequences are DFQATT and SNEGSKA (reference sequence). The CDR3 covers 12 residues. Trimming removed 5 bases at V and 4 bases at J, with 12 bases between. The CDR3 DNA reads TGCAGTGCTCTTGAGGGTCGGTACGAGCAGTACTTC. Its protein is CSALEGRYEQYF.

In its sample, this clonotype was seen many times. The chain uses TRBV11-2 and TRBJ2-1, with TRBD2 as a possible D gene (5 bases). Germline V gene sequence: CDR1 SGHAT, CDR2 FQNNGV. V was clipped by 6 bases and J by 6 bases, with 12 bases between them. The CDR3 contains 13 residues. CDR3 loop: CASSSRGPNEQFF. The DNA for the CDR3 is TGTGCCAGCAGTTCTCGGGGTCCCAATGAGCAGTTCTTC.

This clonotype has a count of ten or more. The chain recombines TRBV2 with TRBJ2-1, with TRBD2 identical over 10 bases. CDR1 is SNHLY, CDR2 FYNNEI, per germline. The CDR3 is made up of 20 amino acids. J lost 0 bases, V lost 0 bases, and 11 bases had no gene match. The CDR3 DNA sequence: TGTGCCAGCAGTGAAGCGGAGGGACTAGCGCACCTGAGCTCCTACAATGAGCAGTTCTTC. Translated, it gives CASSEAEGLAHLSSYNEQFF.

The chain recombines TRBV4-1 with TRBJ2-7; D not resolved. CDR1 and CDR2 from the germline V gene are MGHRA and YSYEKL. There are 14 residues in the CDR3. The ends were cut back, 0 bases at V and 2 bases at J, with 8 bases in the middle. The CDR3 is CASSQDIGAYEQYF. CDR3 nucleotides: TGCGCCAGCAGCCAAGATATCGGCGCCTACGAGCAGTACTTC.

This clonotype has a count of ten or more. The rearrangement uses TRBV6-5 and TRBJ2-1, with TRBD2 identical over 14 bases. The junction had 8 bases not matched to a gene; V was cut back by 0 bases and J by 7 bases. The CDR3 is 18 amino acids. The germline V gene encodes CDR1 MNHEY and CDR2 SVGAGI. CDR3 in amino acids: CASSYSRRGLAGGNEQFF. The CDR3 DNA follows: TGTGCCAGCAGTTACTCGAGGCGAGGACTAGCGGGAGGTAATGAGCAGTTCTTC.

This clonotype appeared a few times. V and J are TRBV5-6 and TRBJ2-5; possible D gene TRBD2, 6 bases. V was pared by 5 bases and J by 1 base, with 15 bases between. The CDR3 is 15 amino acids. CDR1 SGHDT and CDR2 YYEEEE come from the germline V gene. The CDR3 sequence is CASSSGAGTQETQYF. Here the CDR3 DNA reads TGTGCCAGCAGTTCCGGAGCGGGTACCCAAGAGACCCAGTACTTC.

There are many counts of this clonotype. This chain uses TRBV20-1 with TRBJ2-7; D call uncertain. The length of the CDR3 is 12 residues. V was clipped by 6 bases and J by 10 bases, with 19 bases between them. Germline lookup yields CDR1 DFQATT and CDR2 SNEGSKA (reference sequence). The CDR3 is CSAIRAGSDQYF. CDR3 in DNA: TGCAGTGCCATAAGGGCCGGTTCGGATCAGTACTTC.